A selection of T cell receptor beta chains follows, all from one sample in a study of blood T cell repertoires in COVID-19. Profiling relied on immunoSEQ multiplex PCR, and the TCRdb table lists in-frame clones only, not all of them. The table records about 170,000 clones, about four fifths of them present only once. The specimen was peripheral blood. These receptors were taken from a woman aged 80 or over with COVID-19, enrolled during active disease. CDR3s include the opening cysteine and the closing phenylalanine or tryptophan. The D gene is left open where the match is weak. Size is stated for part of the rows, as once, few or many counts, or as a class when the clone is expanded.

v_gene	j_gene	d_gene	abundance	CDR3aa	CDR3nt
TRBV6-1	TRBJ1-3	TRBD1	NA	CASSGSTGAETGNTIYF	TGTGCCAGCAGTGGGTCGACAGGGGCCGAAACGGGAAACACCATATATTTT
TRBV6-5	TRBJ2-5	NA	NA	CASSFGESQYF	TGTGCCAGCAGTTTTGGTGAGAGCCAGTACTTC
TRBV7-9	TRBJ1-6	NA	NA	CASSFRGLTNNSPLHF	TGTGCCAGCAGCTTCAGGGGTTTGACGAATAATTCACCCCTCCACTTT
TRBV2	TRBJ2-7	TRBD1	NA	CASRRQGGYEQYF	TGTGCCAGCCGCCGACAGGGTGGGTACGAGCAGTACTTC
TRBV3-1/TRBV3-2	TRBJ1-1	TRBD1	NA	CASSLTGQGTEAFF	TGTGCCAGCAGCCTGACGGGACAGGGGACTGAAGCTTTCTTT
TRBV27	TRBJ2-7	TRBD1	NA	CASPSIGQDPYEQYF	TGTGCCAGCCCCTCGATCGGACAGGATCCCTACGAGCAGTACTTC
TRBV19	TRBJ1-6	TRBD1	NA	CASSISGTGNSSPLHF	TGTGCCAGTAGTATATCCGGGACAGGGAACAGTTCACCCCTCCACTTT
TRBV10-3	TRBJ1-1	NA	NA	CAISEQRFNTEAFF	TGTGCCATCAGTGAACAGCGGTTTAACACTGAAGCTTTCTTT
TRBV5-1	TRBJ2-3	TRBD2	NA	CASSPVGLAGHLDF	TGCGCCAGCAGCCCGGTGGGACTAGCGGGGCACCTGGATTTT
TRBV18	TRBJ2-5	TRBD2	NA	CASSPGLPQETQYF	TGTGCCAGCTCACCGGGACTACCCCAAGAGACCCAGTACTTC
TRBV21-1	TRBJ1-1	NA	NA	CASSPRTSEAFF	TGTGCCAGCAGCCCCCGGACTTCTGAAGCTTTCTTT
TRBV9	TRBJ2-1	NA	NA	CASGIGAVSYNEQFF	TGTGCCAGCGGTATTGGGGCCGTCTCCTACAATGAGCAGTTCTTC
TRBV28	TRBJ2-1	NA	NA	CASSLGSQTQFF	TGTGCCAGCAGTTTGGGCAGCCAAACGCAGTTCTTC
TRBV12-3/TRBV12-4	TRBJ1-6	NA	NA	CASSFLGPLHF	TGTGCCAGCAGTTTCCTCGGACCCCTCCACTTT
TRBV6-2/TRBV6-3	TRBJ2-3	NA	NA	CASSFLGGTDTQYF	TGTGCCAGCAGTTTTCTCGGTGGCACAGATACGCAGTATTTT
TRBV2	TRBJ2-2	TRBD2	NA	CASSVSPPLAANTGELFF	TGTGCCAGCAGTGTTAGCCCTCCACTAGCGGCGAACACCGGGGAGCTGTTTTTT
TRBV7-9	TRBJ2-1	TRBD2	NA	CASSVSGGALRQFF	TGTGCCAGCAGCGTTAGCGGGGGGGCACTGAGGCAGTTCTTC
TRBV30	TRBJ2-7	TRBD1	NA	CAWKVWDRAAYEQYF	TGTGCCTGGAAGGTTTGGGACAGGGCGGCCTACGAGCAGTACTTC
TRBV6-2/TRBV6-3	TRBJ2-1	TRBD1	once	CASSYWGQGRGYNEQFF	TGTGCCAGCAGTTATTGGGGACAGGGAAGGGGGTACAATGAGCAGTTCTTC
TRBV2	TRBJ2-7	TRBD1	NA	CASILDRGNYEQYF	TGTGCCAGCATTCTAGACAGGGGGAACTACGAGCAGTACTTC
TRBV9	TRBJ1-3	NA	NA	CASSVGAGNSGNTIYF	TGTGCCAGCAGCGTAGGGGCCGGGAACTCTGGAAACACCATATATTTT
TRBV5-8	TRBJ2-3	TRBD2	NA	CASTLRGASTDTQYF	TGTGCCAGCACTCTGCGGGGGGCCAGCACAGATACGCAGTATTTT
TRBV4-1	TRBJ2-7	TRBD1	NA	CASSQEPQGASYEQYF	TGCGCCAGCAGCCAAGAACCACAGGGGGCGTCCTACGAGCAGTACTTC
TRBV2	TRBJ2-3	TRBD2	NA	CASSSRGGADTQYF	TGTGCCAGCAGCTCGCGGGGGGGCGCAGATACGCAGTATTTT
TRBV27	TRBJ2-2	NA	NA	CASSQSWANTGELFF	TGTGCCAGCAGCCAATCGTGGGCTAACACCGGGGAGCTGTTTTTT
TRBV2	TRBJ2-3	TRBD2	NA	CASSDPSGGGTDTQYF	TGTGCCAGCAGTGACCCTAGCGGGGGGGGCACAGATACGCAGTATTTT
TRBV30	TRBJ2-7	TRBD2	NA	CAWSITAFNSGSWDEQYF	TGTGCCTGGAGTATCACCGCCTTCAATAGCGGGAGCTGGGACGAGCAGTACTTC
TRBV6-5	TRBJ2-2	NA	NA	CASSYLTGELFF	TGTGCCAGCAGTTATCTCACCGGGGAGCTGTTTTTT
TRBV9	TRBJ2-2	NA	NA	CASSVSPGFNTGELFF	TGTGCCAGCAGCGTATCCCCGGGGTTCAACACCGGGGAGCTGTTTTTT
TRBV24-1	TRBJ1-2	TRBD1	few	CATSVDRGNYGYTF	TGTGCCACCAGTGTGGACAGGGGTAACTATGGCTACACCTTC
TRBV11-3	TRBJ2-1	TRBD2	NA	CASSLGTTSVNEQFF	TGTGCCAGCAGCTTAGGGACGACTAGCGTCAATGAGCAGTTCTTC
TRBV7-9	TRBJ2-1	TRBD1	few	CASSAYGGQGIFNEQFF	TGTGCCAGCAGCGCCTACGGCGGACAGGGGATTTTTAATGAGCAGTTCTTC
TRBV2	TRBJ2-1	NA	NA	CASSGGAGFYGEQFF	TGTGCCAGCAGTGGAGGAGCGGGCTTTTACGGTGAGCAGTTCTTC
TRBV10-2	TRBJ2-4	TRBD1	few	CASRDDRGAKNIQYF	TGCGCCAGCAGGGACGACAGGGGGGCCAAAAACATTCAGTACTTC
TRBV5-6	TRBJ2-7	TRBD2	NA	CASSLDTGTSPYEQYF	TGTGCCAGCAGCTTGGATACCGGGACTAGCCCATACGAGCAGTACTTC
TRBV30	TRBJ2-5	TRBD1	NA	CAWSRQGAYRETQYF	TGTGCCTGGAGTCGACAGGGGGCTTATAGAGAGACCCAGTACTTC
TRBV7-6	TRBJ1-5	NA	once	CASSLYQGRNQPQHF	TGTGCCAGCAGCTTGTACCAGGGGCGGAATCAGCCCCAGCATTTT
TRBV7-3	TRBJ2-3	TRBD2	NA	CASSLTSGGISTDTQYF	TGTGCCAGCAGCCTGACTAGCGGGGGGATTAGCACAGATACGCAGTATTTT
TRBV5-1	TRBJ2-3	NA	once	CASSLGGMEGDTQYF	TGCGCCAGCAGCTTGGGAGGGATGGAGGGAGATACGCAGTATTTT
TRBV5-1	TRBJ2-3	NA	NA	CASSLQGTDTDTQYF	TGCGCCAGCAGCCTGCAGGGGACGGACACAGATACGCAGTATTTT
TRBV4-2	TRBJ2-7	TRBD1	NA	CASSQVVGQGYEQYF	TGTGCCAGCAGCCAAGTGGTGGGACAGGGGTACGAGCAGTACTTC
TRBV18	TRBJ1-2	NA	NA	CASSGQGYTF	TGTGCCAGCTCAGGACAGGGCTACACCTTC
TRBV30	TRBJ2-1	NA	once	CAWRGGRAYNEQFF	TGTGCCTGGAGGGGGGGACGCGCCTACAATGAGCAGTTCTTC
TRBV28	TRBJ1-2	NA	once	CASSSQLNTPRSYGYTF	TGTGCCAGCAGTTCACAATTGAACACCCCCCGCAGCTATGGCTACACCTTC
TRBV21-1	TRBJ2-2	NA	NA	CASSKGRTGGEVDTGELFF	TGTGCCAGCAGCAAAGGGAGGACAGGGGGCGAAGTAGACACCGGGGAGCTGTTTTTT
TRBV11-2	TRBJ1-1	NA	few	CASHQRGNGAFF	TGTGCCAGCCACCAAAGGGGAAATGGGGCTTTCTTT
TRBV4-1	TRBJ2-7	TRBD2	NA	CASSQGYGRKREKRYEQYF	TGCGCCAGCAGCCAAGGTTATGGAAGGAAGCGGGAGAAGAGATACGAGCAGTACTTC
TRBV7-8	TRBJ2-7	TRBD1	NA	CASTIRTGGAHEQYF	TGTGCCAGCACCATAAGGACAGGGGGCGCGCATGAGCAGTACTTC
TRBV3-1/TRBV3-2	TRBJ2-1	NA	few	CASSPRVRRDEQFF	TGTGCCAGCAGTCCCAGGGTCCGACGCGATGAGCAGTTCTTC
TRBV28	TRBJ2-2	NA	NA	CASRPTDRRNTGELFF	TGTGCCAGCCGACCTACCGACAGGAGGAACACCGGGGAGCTGTTTTTT
TRBV18	TRBJ2-5	TRBD2	NA	CASSPKRGGQETQYF	TGTGCCAGCTCACCGAAGCGGGGCGGCCAAGAGACCCAGTACTTC
TRBV18	TRBJ1-6	NA	NA	CASSPSVNSPLHF	TGTGCCAGCTCACCTTCGGTAAATTCACCCCTCCACTTT